This T cell receptor beta chain was sequenced during a study of blood T cells in healthy people across ages (dated by TCRdb to between 2014 and 2017). Study-level background: In model experiments, template switching captured roughly one uniquely barcoded TCR beta cDNA molecule for every two T cells. The study measured age-related changes in TCR beta repertoire diversity using deep sequencing normalized with unique cDNA molecular identifiers. The donors were split into four age groups: young (average around 15 years), middle-aged (over 35), aged (around 67) and long-lived (roughly 77). To avoid experimental bias, donors of different ages were spread randomly across the sequencing lanes. The study analyzed two additional independent replicas of 1 million unique cDNA reads from the same blood draw for two donors, one aged 18 to 30 and one aged 80 or older.

The CDR3 numbers 11 residues from cysteine through phenylalanine. Only CDR3 DNA is held: 33 bases, read in frame from base 1. The V and J ends are trimmed by 4 bases and 8 bases, leaving 6 bases between them. CDR1 and CDR2 are read off the germline V gene (reference sequence) as SEHNR and FQNEAQ. The library was produced with 5' RACE. The listed sequencing device is Illumina HiSeq 2500. A second PCR of roughly 6 to 12 cycles was run with a J-beta primer mix and a sample-barcoded 5' primer. Each TCR beta cDNA molecule received a unique molecular identifier from a template-switch 5' adaptor carrying 12 random nucleotides. Each sample yielded at least 3 million CDR3-containing paired-end reads. All of the RNA was converted into first-strand cDNA using the Mint cDNA synthesis kit, with a TRBC-specific oligonucleotide serving as the primer. All cDNA was treated with uracil-DNA glycosylase and then went through a first 18-cycle PCR with the universal primers M1SS and BC2_uni_R. The original pipeline was this. Each sample was normalized by randomly selecting 1 million high-quality reads, each carrying a distinct molecular identifier. Reads sharing molecular identifiers were discarded rather than binned into consensus sequences. MiTCR, set to a Q25 quality threshold and the strictest error-elimination algorithm, was used for CDR3 identification, clonotype clustering and error correction. Lower-bound total TCR beta diversity was estimated with a nonparametric unseen species model using Euler transformation. Clones were called with MiXCR by TCRdb after fastp trimmed the public reads at Q25, and only in-frame beta chains were retained. Each entry is one CDR3 protein sequence, shown with its most common DNA and genes. The V and J calls and clone size come from TCRdb's table, not from the authors' own analysis. The sample contains approximately 600,000 distinct CDR3 sequences, 45% to 65% of them found a single time. The ten largest account for more than 35% of the sample.

Systemically healthy Caucasian individuals from Russia, over 30 in total and aged about 6 to 100 years, were included as donors. Around 9.9 milliliters of peripheral blood were collected from each donor into EDTA-treated Vacutainer tubes. Ficoll-Paque density-gradient centrifugation was used to isolate PBMCs, with at least 6 million per sample. Total RNA, at least 6 micrograms per sample, was extracted from PBMCs with Trizol reagent. Naive CD45RAhigh/CD27high T cell percentages were measured by flow cytometry on a PBMC aliquot from every donor. On this clonotype: The specificity of this receptor is unknown. Base qualities are not at hand, and no much larger clone is one base apart.

On the study overall, not on this receptor specifically: Because donor CMV infection status was unknown, age-related changes in expanded clonotypes were potentially confounded. There was a strong correlation between observed TCR beta diversity and the percentage of naive T cells measured by flow cytometry. Conclusive comparison of naive and antigen-experienced compartments was prevented by the profiling of bulk unsorted PBMCs. Total diversity estimates from one million sequenced T cells were considered lower bounds and underestimates. Compared with the aged group, the long-lived group had more naive CD4+ T cells, fewer expanded clones and increased TCR diversity, suggesting age selection. As age increased, observed TCR beta diversity per million T cells dropped in a roughly linear way, and a significant reduction was already evident by age around 41.

The sample was blood. Recombination connected TRBV7-9 to TRBJ2-1, with the D segment identity uncertain. This receptor was obtained from a man in his sixties in good health. The sequenced DNA is TGTGCCAGCAGCTCTCAATATGAGCAGTTCTTC. This encodes CASSSQYEQFF.